This T cell receptor (beta chain) emerged from a study of Tregs in tolerant kidney transplant recipients. Study-level results: Biological reproducibility was not directly addressed, but technical replication error appeared minimal.

V gave up 0 bases and J gave up 7 bases; unmatched junction bases: 11. The CDR3 covers 17 residues. Libraries were prepared by immunoSEQ multiplex PCR; TCRdb keeps only in-frame clonotypes and omits some of them. This sample has approximately 60,000 clones, with 65% to 85% found just once. A remark on this clone: Its target is unknown.

V and J are TRBV23-1 and TRBJ1-2; the match to TRBD1 covers 10 bases. TRBV23-1 is marked as an open reading frame, function uncertain. Sequenced input: CD4+ T cells from blood. This TCR was sampled from a human donor in good health. Here the CDR3 reads CASSQSVWTGGNCGYTF. In DNA, the CDR3 is TGCGCCAGCAGTCAATCTGTATGGACAGGGGGTAATTGTGGCTACACCTTC.